A selection of T cell receptor beta chains follows, all from one sample in a study of Ad26.COV2.S vaccination and SARS-CoV-2 variants. Produced via immunoSEQ multiplex PCR; TCRdb's table is partial and in-frame only. The sample has 410,000 or so clones; approximately 92% are singletons. The sequencing used peripheral blood, collected in a trial of Ad26.COV2.S vaccine versus placebo. These receptors came from a person aged 18-65 years who received the Ad26.COV2.S COVID-19 vaccine or a placebo. Each CDR3 is given with its conserved first and last residue. The order of the fields is J gene, V gene, clone size, D gene, CDR3 protein, CDR3 DNA. A D gene is named only where the DNA matches it firmly. Not all rows give a size; the values are once, few, many and, for expanded clones, a class.

TRBJ1-4	TRBV6-6	-	-	CASSYSSEKLFF	TGTGCCAGCAGTTACTCGAGCGAAAAACTGTTTTTT
TRBJ2-1	TRBV6-2/TRBV6-3	once	TRBD2	CASSSTRPGLAGVNEQFF	TGTGCCAGCAGCTCCACCCGACCTGGACTAGCGGGAGTCAATGAGCAGTTCTTC
TRBJ2-5	TRBV18	-	-	CASSPPRGAYETQYF	TGTGCCAGCTCACCACCGAGGGGCGCTTATGAGACCCAGTACTTC
TRBJ2-7	TRBV7-2	-	-	CASSFLGPYEQYF	TGTGCCAGCAGCTTTCTAGGACCTTACGAGCAGTACTTC
TRBJ2-7	TRBV3-1/TRBV3-2	-	-	CARENSSYEQYF	TGTGCCAGAGAGAATAGCTCCTACGAGCAGTACTTC
TRBJ2-7	TRBV10-2	-	-	CASSEGITYEQYF	TGCGCCAGCAGTGAAGGGATCACCTACGAGCAGTACTTC
TRBJ1-4	TRBV4-2	once	TRBD1	CASSPRTQGVNEKLFF	TGTGCCAGCAGCCCGAGGACGCAGGGGGTAAATGAAAAACTGTTTTTT
TRBJ2-5	TRBV3-1/TRBV3-2	-	-	CASSQGQARVQETQYF	TGTGCCAGCAGCCAAGGACAGGCGCGGGTCCAAGAGACCCAGTACTTC
TRBJ2-7	TRBV4-1	-	-	CASSQDLGGYEQYF	TGCGCCAGCAGCCAAGATCTGGGGGGTTACGAGCAGTACTTC
TRBJ1-5	TRBV12-3/TRBV12-4	-	-	CASSFADNQPQHF	TGTGCCAGCAGTTTCGCAGACAATCAGCCCCAGCATTTT
TRBJ2-3	TRBV11-3	-	-	CASSLAMTDTQYF	TGTGCCAGCAGCTTAGCAATGACAGATACGCAGTATTTT
TRBJ2-2	TRBV10-3	-	-	CAISSTATGELFF	TGTGCCATCAGTTCTACAGCGACCGGGGAGCTGTTTTTT
TRBJ2-5	TRBV24-1	-	-	CATSDRRTDQETQYF	TGTGCCACCAGTGATAGGAGGACAGACCAAGAGACCCAGTACTTC
TRBJ2-3	TRBV11-3	-	TRBD2	CASSRASGRSTDTQYF	TGTGCCAGCAGCCGTGCTAGCGGGCGTAGCACAGATACGCAGTATTTT
TRBJ2-3	TRBV27	-	-	CASTARGETDTQYF	TGTGCCAGCACCGCGAGGGGGGAGACGGATACGCAGTATTTT
TRBJ1-1	TRBV5-5	once	-	CASSEDTNTEAFF	TGTGCCAGCAGCGAGGATACGAACACTGAAGCTTTCTTT
TRBJ2-1	TRBV6-5	-	-	CASSQLLGRNEQFF	TGTGCCAGCAGTCAACTACTAGGCAGGAATGAGCAGTTCTTC
TRBJ1-2	TRBV25-1	-	TRBD1	CASSLPGGNGYTF	TGTGCCAGCAGTCTTCCAGGGGGAAATGGCTACACCTTC
TRBJ1-5	TRBV21-1	-	-	CASSRGRYDNQPQHF	TGTGCCAGCAGCAGGGGACGGTATGACAATCAGCCCCAGCATTTT
TRBJ2-3	TRBV11-2	-	TRBD2	CASSLGRLASSTDTQYF	TGTGCCAGCAGCTTGGGAAGACTAGCATCTAGCACAGATACGCAGTATTTT
TRBJ1-2	TRBV10-3	-	-	CAISQGPSANYGYTF	TGTGCCATCAGCCAGGGGCCGTCGGCTAACTATGGCTACACCTTC
TRBJ2-7	TRBV5-4	-	TRBD1	CASSLVGQGAREQYF	TGTGCCAGCAGCTTGGTGGGACAGGGGGCGCGCGAGCAGTACTTC
TRBJ2-1	TRBV10-1	-	-	CASMYGRKGYNEQFF	TGCGCCAGCATGTACGGGCGAAAAGGGTACAATGAGCAGTTCTTC
TRBJ1-5	TRBV2	once	TRBD1	CASGGTGSASNQPQHF	TGTGCCAGCGGGGGGACAGGGAGCGCGAGCAATCAGCCCCAGCATTTT
TRBJ1-1	TRBV11-2	-	-	CASSLGATEAFF	TGTGCCAGCAGCTTAGGGGCCACTGAAGCTTTCTTT
TRBJ2-5	TRBV7-2	once	-	CASSLMAAQETQYF	TGTGCCAGCAGCTTAATGGCAGCCCAAGAGACCCAGTACTTC
TRBJ2-7	TRBV18	-	-	CASSPSTRDNYEQYF	TGTGCCAGCTCACCAAGCACACGGGACAACTACGAGCAGTACTTC
TRBJ2-5	TRBV18	-	-	CASSPKYQETQYF	TGTGCCAGCTCACCTAAGTACCAAGAGACCCAGTACTTC
TRBJ2-7	TRBV14	-	-	CASSRRESHEQYF	TGTGCCAGCAGCCGGCGGGAAAGTCACGAGCAGTACTTC
TRBJ1-1	TRBV7-2	many	-	CASSLRNGDNTEAFF	TGTGCCAGCAGCTTAAGGAACGGGGATAACACTGAAGCTTTCTTT
TRBJ2-7	TRBV7-8	-	-	CASSLEVSASSSSYEQYF	TGTGCCAGCAGCTTAGAGGTTAGCGCGAGCTCGAGCTCCTACGAGCAGTACTTC
TRBJ2-1	TRBV24-1	-	-	CATSDPGTYNEQFF	TGTGCCACCAGTGATCCCGGGACCTACAATGAGCAGTTCTTC
TRBJ2-7	TRBV27	-	TRBD1	CASSSWTGVGEQYF	TGTGCCAGCAGTTCCTGGACAGGGGTGGGGGAGCAGTACTTC
TRBJ2-1	TRBV7-9	-	-	CASSLIMGAGSSYNEQFF	TGTGCCAGCAGCTTAATTATGGGTGCGGGGAGCTCCTACAATGAGCAGTTCTTC
TRBJ2-5	TRBV5-1	-	-	CASSFQGTAQETQYF	TGCGCCAGCAGTTTTCAGGGGACGGCTCAAGAGACCCAGTACTTC